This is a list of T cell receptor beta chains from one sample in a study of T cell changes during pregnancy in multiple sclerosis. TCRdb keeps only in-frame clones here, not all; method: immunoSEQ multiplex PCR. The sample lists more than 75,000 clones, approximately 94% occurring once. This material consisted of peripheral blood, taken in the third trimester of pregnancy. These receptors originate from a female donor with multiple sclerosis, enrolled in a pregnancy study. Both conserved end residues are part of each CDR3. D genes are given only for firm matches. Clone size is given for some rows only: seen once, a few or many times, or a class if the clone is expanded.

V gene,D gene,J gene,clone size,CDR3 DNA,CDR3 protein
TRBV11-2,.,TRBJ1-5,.,TGTGCCAGCAGCTCAGGTAGCAATCAGCCCCAGCATTTT,CASSSGSNQPQHF
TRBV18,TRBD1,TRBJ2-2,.,TGTGCCAGCTCACCACGGACAGGGGTGTTGAACACCGGGGAGCTGTTTTTT,CASSPRTGVLNTGELFF
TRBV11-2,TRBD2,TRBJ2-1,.,TGTGCCAGCAGCTTAATTGGGACTAGCGGGGGCACGCAGTTCTTC,CASSLIGTSGGTQFF
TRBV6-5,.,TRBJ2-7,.,TGTGCCAGCACGGACGGGGGTACGGACGAGCAGTACTTC,CASTDGGTDEQYF
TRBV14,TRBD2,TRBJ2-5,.,TGTGCCAGCCGCTCTAGCGGGAAGGAGACCCAGTACTTC,CASRSSGKETQYF
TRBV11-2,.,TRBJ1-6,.,TGTGCCAGCAGCTATTGGGCCAGTAATTCACCCCTCCACTTT,CASSYWASNSPLHF
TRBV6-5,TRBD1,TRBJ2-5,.,TGTGCCAGCAGTCCCCGGGACAGGGTCCAAGAGACCCAGTACTTC,CASSPRDRVQETQYF
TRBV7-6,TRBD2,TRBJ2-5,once,TGTGCCAGCAGCCAAAATGGACTAGCGGGCCTGGTAAACTTC,CASSQNGLAGLVNF
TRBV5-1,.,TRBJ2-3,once,TGCGCCAGCAGCTTCGGACACGCAAAAATCACAGATACGCAGTATTTT,CASSFGHAKITDTQYF
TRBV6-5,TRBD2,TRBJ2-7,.,TGTGCCAGCAGTTACTCGCTAGCGGGGGGGCTCGAGCAGTACTTC,CASSYSLAGGLEQYF
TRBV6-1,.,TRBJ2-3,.,TGTGCCAGCAGTGAAGCGCCCCCCTTGGTGGCCCAATTCACAGATACGCAGTATTTT,CASSEAPPLVAQFTDTQYF
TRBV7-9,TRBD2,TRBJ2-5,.,TGTGCCAGCAGCCATCCAAGCGGGGGTAGTGGGGAGACCCAGTACTTC,CASSHPSGGSGETQYF
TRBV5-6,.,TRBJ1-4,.,TGTGCCAGCAGCGTGAATCAGGGAACTAATGAAAAACTGTTTTTT,CASSVNQGTNEKLFF
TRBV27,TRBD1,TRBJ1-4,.,TGTGCCAGCAGTCCAGGGACAGATGAACGCACTAATGAAAAACTGTTTTTT,CASSPGTDERTNEKLFF
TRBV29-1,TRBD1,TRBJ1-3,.,TGCAGCGTTTCGGGACAGTCGAGCTCTGGAAACACCATATATTTT,CSVSGQSSSGNTIYF
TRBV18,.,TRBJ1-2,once,TGTGCCAGCTCACCACTGCACAGGGCTAACTATGGCTACACCTTC,CASSPLHRANYGYTF
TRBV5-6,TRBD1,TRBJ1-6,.,TGTGCCAGTAGACCGGGGACAGGCACTTCACCCCTCCACTTT,CASRPGTGTSPLHF
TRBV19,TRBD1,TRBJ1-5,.,TGTGCCAGTAGTCAATCCGGGACAGGGGGCCTTCAGCCCCAGCATTTT,CASSQSGTGGLQPQHF
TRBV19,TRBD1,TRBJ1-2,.,TGTGCCAGTACTTGGGACAGGACAAAACACTATGGCTACACCTTC,CASTWDRTKHYGYTF
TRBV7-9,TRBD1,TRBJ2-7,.,TGTGCCAGCAGCCCTGTCCCGGGACAGGGTACACCCTACGAGCAGTACTTC,CASSPVPGQGTPYEQYF